This T cell receptor beta chain was captured in a study of molecular identifiers for immune sequencing clone quantification. The authors built bulk TCR libraries by previously described methods with listed TCR primers. TCRdb reprocessed the PCR reads with MiXCR, giving one entry per CDR3 protein. This table holds 85,000 to 100,000 distinct CDR3 sequences, 20% to 25% found once. Trimming removed 5 bases at V and 4 bases at J, with 7 bases between. Germline values: CDR1 SGHAT, CDR2 FQNNGV. The CDR3 is 12 residues long. This clonotype was detected many times. The chain has TRBV11-2 and TRBJ2-3; D unresolved. This clonotype was sampled from a human donor in good health. Some libraries in this study had Jurkat cell RNA spiked in. The sample comprised naive CD8+ T cells from blood, with Jurkat cell RNA spiked in. Specified subset: FACS-sorted CD8+CD4-CCR7+CD45RA+ naive T cells. The CDR3 loop reads CASSQSADTQYF. CDR3 nucleotides: TGTGCCAGCAGCCAGAGTGCAGATACGCAGTATTTT.